The 18 T cell receptor beta chains reported below all come from one sample, sequenced in a study of cytomegalovirus exposure and HLA in healthy donors (dated by TCRdb to 2017 to 2019). Library preparation employed the immunoSEQ multiplex PCR assay. A mixture of 60 forward primers for TCR Vbeta segments and 13 reverse primers for TCR Jbeta segments was used in the multiplex PCR. TCRdb re-hosts the immuneACCESS table, in-frame sequences only. Its copies lack some clones; in the studies checked, an unresolved V gene accounts for under half of them, and the cause for the rest is not known. The sample data list 140,000 or so clones, and around 74% of these were observed just once. The ten most abundant clones make up about 4.3% of the sample. Material: PBMCs. These TCRs come from a man in his late teens or twenties in good health and CMV-seropositive.

The chain has TRBV6-5 and TRBJ2-7, with D perhaps matching TRBD2 (6 bases). CDR1 is MNHEY, CDR2 SVGAGI, per germline. The CDR3 has 12 residues. Trimming removed 6 bases at V and 5 bases at J, with 11 bases between. The CDR3 nucleotides read TGTGCCAGCAGACCTTCTAGCGACGAGCAGTACTTC. Amino acids: CASRPSSDEQYF.

The V call is TRBV18, the J call TRBJ2-4; D not resolved. The CDR3 covers 13 residues. Germline CDR1 reads KGHSH; CDR2 reads LQKENI. Deletions cut 1 base from V and 8 bases from J, with 9 bases between. The CDR3 spells CASSPRQSDIQYF. In DNA form, the CDR3 reads TGTGCCAGCTCACCACGCCAGAGCGACATTCAGTACTTC.

V gene TRBV9 combines with J gene TRBJ1-1; D not resolved. V was cut by 3 bases and J by 5 bases, with 5 bases left in between. The CDR3 contains 11 residues. Germline assignment: CDR1 SGDLS and CDR2 YYNGEE. The DNA for the CDR3 is TGTGCCAGCAGCGCGGGGACTGAAGCTTTCTTT. Protein sequence: CASSAGTEAFF.

V usage is TRBV15 and J usage is TRBJ2-4; TRBD2 aligns across 11 bases. CDR3 length equals 16 residues. V was pared by 0 bases and J by 11 bases, with 9 bases of the junction left unmatched. Germline CDR1 LNHNV, CDR2 YYDKDF (reference sequence). CDR3 sequence reads: CATSREISGGAYVQYF. DNA of the CDR3: TGTGCCACCAGCAGAGAAATTAGCGGGGGGGCGTACGTTCAGTACTTC.

The V and J genes are TRBV10-2 and TRBJ2-7; TRBD2 agrees at 13 bases. Germline loops: CDR1 WSHSY, CDR2 SAAADI. The junction had 9 bases not matched to a gene; V was cut back by 5 bases and J by 2 bases. This CDR3 spans 17 amino acids. CDR3 bases: TGCGCCAGCAGTCCGGGACTAGCGGGGTCCCGCCCCTACGAGCAGTACTTC. It codes for CASSPGLAGSRPYEQYF.

The V call is TRBV14, the J call TRBJ1-2, with TRBD1 matching over 7 bases. V lost 4 bases, J lost 5 bases, and 4 bases stayed unmatched. CDR1 SGHDN and CDR2 FVKESK come from the germline V gene. The CDR3 contains 13 residues. CDR3 amino acids: CASSRDRKYGYTF. In DNA, the CDR3 is TGTGCCAGCAGCCGGGACAGAAAATATGGCTACACCTTC.

The rearrangement joins TRBV27 to TRBJ1-4, with D possibly matching TRBD1 (6 bases). Germline-derived CDR1 and CDR2 are MNHEY and SMNVEV (reference sequence). The CDR3 contains 16 residues. V was trimmed by 5 bases and J by 7 bases, leaving 20 bases between them. The CDR3 bases are TGTGCCAGCAGTCCTATTACCAAAGGGGGGGGTGAAAAACTGTTTTTT. It codes for CASSPITKGGGEKLFF.

In this sample, this clone turned up a few times. The V call is TRBV2, the J call TRBJ2-2, with a possible D match to TRBD1 (5 bases). CDR1 is SNHLY, CDR2 FYNNEI, per germline. Between the trimmed V and J ends, which lost 1 base and 1 base, there was a span of 10 bases. The CDR3 spans 16 residues. CDR3 nucleotide sequence: TGTGCCAGCAGTGAAGGGTTCGGACAGAACACCGGGGAGCTGTTTTTT. It yields the protein CASSEGFGQNTGELFF.

About this clone itself: The sample contains more than one DNA sequence encoding this CDR3. This sequence joins TRBV10-3 and TRBJ1-1; D unclear. With 0 bases removed from V and 4 bases from J, the gap between germline ends came to 12 bases. The CDR3 runs 15 residues. The germline gives CDR1 ENHRY, CDR2 SYGVKD. CDR3: CAISESRTAGTEAFF. Written as DNA, the CDR3 is TGTGCCATCAGTGAGTCCAGAACAGCAGGCACTGAAGCTTTCTTT.

The V call is TRBV6-5, the J call TRBJ2-2, with D maybe TRBD1 (7 bases). Trimming left V 10 bases short and J 7 bases short, with 22 bases between. The CDR3 runs 15 residues. The germline gives CDR1 MNHEY, CDR2 SVGAGI. The CDR3 spells CATGGRDRLYGELFF. The CDR3 nucleotides read TGTGCCACCGGGGGCCGGGACAGACTTTACGGGGAGCTGTTTTTT.

V usage is TRBV18 and J usage is TRBJ1-1; possibly TRBD1 for D (5 bases). The CDR3 loop spans 13 amino acids. The germline V gene encodes CDR1 KGHSH and CDR2 LQKENI. V shed 5 bases and J shed 10 bases, with 17 bases lying between them. The CDR3 protein is CASSGSREDGAFF. DNA of the CDR3: TGTGCCAGCTCAGGAAGCAGGGAGGATGGAGCTTTCTTT.

V usage is TRBV7-8 and J usage is TRBJ2-7, with 10 bases matching TRBD2. This CDR3 has 15 residues. V shed 1 base, J shed 2 bases, and the junction held 2 bases outside the gene matches. CDR1 is SGHVS, CDR2 FQNEAQ, per germline. The CDR3 is CASSLVAGGTYEQYF. The CDR3 DNA sequence: TGTGCCAGCAGCTTAGTAGCGGGAGGAACCTACGAGCAGTACTTC.

The chain recombines TRBV11-3 with TRBJ2-7, with a weak D call TRBD1 (6 bases). Per the germline V gene, CDR1 is SGHNT and CDR2 is YENEEA. The CDR3 runs to 14 residues. With 2 bases removed from V and 2 bases from J, the gap between germline ends came to 10 bases. DNA of the CDR3: TGTGCCAGCAGCTTAACCAGGGGAACCTACGAGCAGTACTTC. Protein sequence: CASSLTRGTYEQYF.

This chain links TRBV6-5 with TRBJ2-5; perhaps TRBD1 as D (5 bases). Trimming left V 2 bases short and J 6 bases short, with 13 bases between. Germline assignment: CDR1 MNHEY and CDR2 SVGAGI. This CDR3 comprises 14 residues. CDR3 region: CASSYPGPRKTQYF. DNA for the CDR3: TGTGCCAGCAGTTACCCAGGGCCCCGGAAGACCCAGTACTTC.

As for this clone: An end of the junction differs from the germline gene, which may be a read error. The sample has other DNA sequences that encode this CDR3 too. J is TRBJ1-6 and V is TRBV6-1; 7 nucleotides align to TRBD1. CDR1 and CDR2 (germline): MNHNS, SASEGT. This CDR3 is built from 15 residues. The CDR3 coding sequence is TGTGCCAGCAGCGAAGGCAGGGGGTATAATTCACCCCTCCACTTT. It specifies CASSEGRGYNSPLHF.

This chain joins TRBV14 and TRBJ2-1; 8 nucleotides line up with TRBD2. The CDR3 runs 14 residues. Germline lookup yields CDR1 SGHDN and CDR2 FVKESK. Unmatched junction bases numbered 7, after V lost 4 bases and J lost 8 bases. The CDR3 protein is CASSPVGGDDEQFF. CDR3 coding DNA: TGTGCCAGCAGCCCGGTCGGGGGGGACGATGAGCAGTTCTTC.

This chain connects TRBV28 to TRBJ1-2; D remains ambiguous. In germline, CDR1 is MDHEN, CDR2 SYDVKM. The CDR3 extends over 13 amino acids. V lost 9 bases, J lost 5 bases, and 16 bases lay in between. The CDR3 loop is CASCTETSYGYTF. The CDR3 DNA is TGTGCCAGTTGCACCGAGACTTCTTATGGCTACACCTTC.

The chain links TRBV29-1 to TRBJ2-7; 11 nucleotides agree with TRBD1. Germline assignment: CDR1 SQVTM and CDR2 ANQGSEA. The length of the CDR3 is 14 residues. V gave up 4 bases and J gave up 7 bases; unmatched junction bases: 9. In nucleotides, the CDR3 is TGCAGCGTTGCCCTACTCCGGGACAGGGGGGAGCAGTACTTC. Residues: CSVALLRDRGEQYF.